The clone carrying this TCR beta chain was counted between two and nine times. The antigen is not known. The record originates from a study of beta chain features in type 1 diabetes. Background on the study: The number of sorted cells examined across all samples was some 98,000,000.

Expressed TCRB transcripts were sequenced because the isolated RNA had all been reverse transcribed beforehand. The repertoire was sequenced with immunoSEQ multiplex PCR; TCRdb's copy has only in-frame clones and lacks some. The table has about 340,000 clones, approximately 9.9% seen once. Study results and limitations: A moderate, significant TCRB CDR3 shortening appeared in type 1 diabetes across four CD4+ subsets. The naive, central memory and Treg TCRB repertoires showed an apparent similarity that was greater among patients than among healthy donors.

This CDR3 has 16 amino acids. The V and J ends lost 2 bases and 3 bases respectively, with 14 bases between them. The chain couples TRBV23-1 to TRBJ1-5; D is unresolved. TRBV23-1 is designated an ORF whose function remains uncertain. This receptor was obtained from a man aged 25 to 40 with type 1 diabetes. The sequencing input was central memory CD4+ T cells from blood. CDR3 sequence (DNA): TGCGCCAGCAGTCAACCCCCTCCTTCTCCCAATCAGCCCCAGCATTTT. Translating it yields CASSQPPPSPNQPQHF.